This T cell receptor beta chain appears in the sequencing data of a study of a mutant IDH1 vaccine in newly diagnosed glioma. Measured with immunoSEQ multiplex PCR; TCRdb has only the in-frame clones, and not every one. The data show roughly 34,000 clones, roughly 80% seen once. Looked up from germline, CDR1 is SGHNT and CDR2 is YYREEE (reference sequence). This CDR3 comprises 17 residues. V was shortened by 3 bases and J by 5 bases, with 20 bases between the two germline ends. Time point in this sample: week 47, end of study. Every single dose of the vaccine, 300 ug of mutant IDH1 20-mer peptide, came with topical imiquimod. The patients received vaccinations eight times, in weeks 1, 3, 5, 7, 11, 15, 19 and 23. Comment on this clone: As yet, its antigen is unknown.

Sequenced material: PBMCs, taken from a glioma patient whose treatment included an IDH1 peptide vaccine. The TCR sequence derives from a young man with glioma. The chain combines TRBV5-4 with TRBJ1-4; maybe TRBD1 (6 bases). Here the CDR3 DNA reads TGTGCCAGCAGCTGGGGGGCGGCAGGGAAGGGAAATGAAAAACTGTTTTTT. Protein product: CASSWGAAGKGNEKLFF.